Presented here are 2 T cell receptor beta chains from one specimen sequenced in a study of blood T cell repertoires in COVID-19 (dated by TCRdb to 2020 to 2022). Preparation of the library involved the immunoSEQ multiplex PCR assay. In TCRdb, the immuneACCESS table is reduced to in-frame sequences with V and J assigned. These tables do not hold every clone; where another copy was compared, an unresolved V gene accounts for under half, and the others remain unexplained. The sample yields fewer than 15,000 clones; over 75% were counted once. The ten largest account for roughly 45% of the sample. Sequencing input: peripheral blood. All receptors derive from a man older than 75 with acute or convalescent COVID-19.

The V call is TRBV6-5, the J call TRBJ2-7; the match to TRBD2 covers 8 bases. The CDR3 has 14 residues. CDR1 is MNHEY, CDR2 SVGAGI, per germline. Losses at the gene ends were 6 bases for V and 2 bases for J; bases not matched to a gene: 6. This CDR3 reads CASRAGTRPYEQYF. The CDR3 DNA follows: TGTGCCAGCAGGGCCGGGACTAGGCCCTACGAGCAGTACTTC.

The chain employs TRBV11-1 and TRBJ1-4; weak D call: TRBD1 (5 bases). Per germline, CDR1 SGHAT and CDR2 FQDESV (reference sequence). This CDR3 is 13 amino acids long. The ends were cut back, 5 bases at V and 7 bases at J, with 11 bases in the middle. The DNA of the CDR3 is TGTGCCAGCAGCGGGGGGATTGGTGAAAAACTGTTTTTT. Translating gives CASSGGIGEKLFF.